The clone carrying this TCR beta chain turned up a few times. Its antigen is currently unknown. CDR1 is LGHNT and CDR2 is FRNRAP in the germline V gene. V lost 8 bases to trimming and J lost 2 bases, with 11 bases between them. The CDR3 covers 13 residues. Researchers report immunoSEQ v3.0 was run at survey level. Assay used: immunoSEQ multiplex PCR; TCRdb lists only in-frame clones, some missing. This repertoire shows 30,000 to 40,000 clones, roughly 82% found once; its top ten account for about 6.5%. The data derive from a study of long-term antiretroviral therapy in people with HIV. Regarding the study as a whole: No data were available on ART adherence, viral resistance or therapy changes.

A minimum of one pre-ART and two post-ART PBMC samples existed for each donor. Treated in the United States were all of the participants with HIV. The chain uses TRBV12-5 and TRBJ2-3, with D maybe TRBD2 (6 bases). Specimen: unsorted PBMCs, collected 0.6 years after starting antiretroviral therapy. The TCR comes from a man younger than 35 with HIV. The CDR3 DNA reads TGTGCTAGTTCCGGGGGTTACACAGATACGCAGTATTTT. Its protein product is CASSGGYTDTQYF.